This is a list of T cell receptor beta chains from one sample in a study of shared clonotypes between healthy human individuals. Clones were sequenced by immunoSEQ multiplex PCR, and TCRdb holds only the in-frame ones, with some missing. The sample consists of 180,000 or so clones, roughly 91% of them appearing once. Sequenced material: naive CD4+ T cells sorted from blood. Receptors were obtained from a woman in her 30s in good health. The CDR3 runs from the conserved cysteine through the conserved F or W. D genes are given only for firm matches. Size is omitted from some rows. Given values are once, few, many or a class for expanded clones.

>TRBV18|-|-|TRBJ2-7
CASSPRSEQVLYEQYF
TGTGCCAGCTCACCTAGATCTGAACAAGTCCTCTACGAGCAGTACTTC
>TRBV7-9|-|-|TRBJ2-7
CASRRQGSSYEQYF
TGTGCCAGCAGGCGGCAGGGCTCTTCCTACGAGCAGTACTTC
>TRBV5-1|-|-|TRBJ1-2
CASSDTGNWYGYTF
TGCGCCAGCAGCGACACAGGGAATTGGTATGGCTACACCTTC
>TRBV5-4|-|TRBD2|TRBJ2-7
CASSSDPGTSREQYF
TGTGCCAGCAGCTCGGACCCCGGGACTAGTCGCGAGCAGTACTTC
>TRBV30|-|TRBD1|TRBJ2-7
CAWRPGQGFYEQYF
TGTGCCTGGAGACCGGGACAGGGTTTCTACGAGCAGTACTTC
>TRBV15|-|TRBD1|TRBJ2-2
CATSRERTGITGELFF
TGTGCCACCAGCAGAGAAAGGACAGGGATAACCGGGGAGCTGTTTTTT
>TRBV18|-|-|TRBJ2-7
CASSPSPTGSYEQYF
TGTGCCAGCTCACCCTCACCGACAGGATCCTACGAGCAGTACTTC
>TRBV28|-|TRBD1|TRBJ2-7
CASSYTGTGAYEQYF
TGTGCCAGCAGCTACACCGGGACAGGGGCCTACGAGCAGTACTTC
>TRBV4-1|-|-|TRBJ2-7
CASSQDAFSYEQYF
TGCGCCAGCAGCCAAGATGCATTTTCTTACGAGCAGTACTTC
>TRBV21-1|once|-|TRBJ2-7
CASTPPELGAAEQYF
TGTGCCAGCACCCCGCCGGAGCTAGGGGCTGCCGAGCAGTACTTC
>TRBV4-1|once|-|TRBJ2-7
CASSQVGSHTSYEQYF
TGCGCCAGCAGCCAAGTCGGCAGCCATACCTCCTACGAGCAGTACTTC
>TRBV7-9|-|TRBD1|TRBJ2-2
CASSPRRQGTGELFF
TGTGCCAGCAGCCCGAGAAGACAGGGGACCGGGGAGCTGTTTTTT
>TRBV5-1|-|-|TRBJ2-7
CASSFEWSEQYF
TGCGCCAGCAGCTTTGAGTGGAGCGAGCAGTACTTC
>TRBV2|-|-|TRBJ2-6
CASRGWANVLTF
TGTGCCAGCAGGGGCTGGGCCAACGTCCTGACTTTC
>TRBV28|-|-|TRBJ1-1
CASGGVNTEAFF
TGTGCCAGCGGGGGGGTGAACACTGAAGCTTTCTTT
>TRBV2|-|-|TRBJ1-1
CASPTGRRFMNTEAFF
TGTGCCAGCCCGACAGGCCGCCGGTTCATGAACACTGAAGCTTTCTTT